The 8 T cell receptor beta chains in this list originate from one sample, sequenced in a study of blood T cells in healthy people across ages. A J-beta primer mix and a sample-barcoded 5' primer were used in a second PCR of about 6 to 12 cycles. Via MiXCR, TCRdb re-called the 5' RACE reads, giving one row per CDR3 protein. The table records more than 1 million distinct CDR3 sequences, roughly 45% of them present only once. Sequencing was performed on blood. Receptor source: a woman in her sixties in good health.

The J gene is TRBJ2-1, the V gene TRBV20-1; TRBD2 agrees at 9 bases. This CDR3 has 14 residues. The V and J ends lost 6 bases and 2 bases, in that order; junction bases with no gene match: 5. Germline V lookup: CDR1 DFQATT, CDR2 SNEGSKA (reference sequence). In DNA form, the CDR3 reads TGCAGTGCCCCGACTAGCGGAGCCTACAATGAGCAGTTCTTC. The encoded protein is CSAPTSGAYNEQFF.

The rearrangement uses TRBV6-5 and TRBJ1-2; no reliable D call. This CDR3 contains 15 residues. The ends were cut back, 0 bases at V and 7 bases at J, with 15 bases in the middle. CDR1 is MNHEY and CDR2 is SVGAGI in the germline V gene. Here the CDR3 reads CASSYSSGEPAGYTF. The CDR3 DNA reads TGTGCCAGCAGTTACTCGAGCGGGGAACCGGCTGGCTACACCTTC.

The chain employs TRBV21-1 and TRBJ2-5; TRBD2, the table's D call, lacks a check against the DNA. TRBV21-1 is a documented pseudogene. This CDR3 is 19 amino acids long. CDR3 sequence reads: CASSTVGGTPVGNQETQYF. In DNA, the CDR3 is TGTGCCAGCAGCACCGTGGGAGGGACCCCCGTAGGGAATCAAGAGACCCAGTACTTC.

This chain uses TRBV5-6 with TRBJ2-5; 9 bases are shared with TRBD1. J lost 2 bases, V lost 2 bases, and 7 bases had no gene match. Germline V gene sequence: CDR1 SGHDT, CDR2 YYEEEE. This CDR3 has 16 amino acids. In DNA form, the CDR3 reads TGTGCCAGCAGCTTTGAGAGACAGGGGGGACAAGAGACCCAGTACTTC. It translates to CASSFERQGGQETQYF.

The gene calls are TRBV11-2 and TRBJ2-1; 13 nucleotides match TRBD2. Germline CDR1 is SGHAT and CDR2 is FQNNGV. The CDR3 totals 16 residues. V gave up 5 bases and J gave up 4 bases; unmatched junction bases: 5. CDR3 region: CASSTRTSGRYNEQFF. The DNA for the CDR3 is TGTGCCAGCAGCACGAGGACTAGCGGGAGATACAATGAGCAGTTCTTC.

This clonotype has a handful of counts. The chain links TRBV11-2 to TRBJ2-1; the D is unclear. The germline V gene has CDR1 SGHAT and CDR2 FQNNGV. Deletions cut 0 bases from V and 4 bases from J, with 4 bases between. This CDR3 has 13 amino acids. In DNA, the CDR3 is TGTGCCAGCAGCTTAGACGTTTACAATGAGCAGTTCTTC. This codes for CASSLDVYNEQFF.

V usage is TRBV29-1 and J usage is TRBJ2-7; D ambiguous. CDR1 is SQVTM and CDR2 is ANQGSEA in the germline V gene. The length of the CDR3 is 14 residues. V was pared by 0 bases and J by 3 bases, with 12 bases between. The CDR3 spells CSVEDRTLNYEQYF. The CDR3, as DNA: TGCAGCGTTGAAGACAGGACGCTAAACTACGAGCAGTACTTC.

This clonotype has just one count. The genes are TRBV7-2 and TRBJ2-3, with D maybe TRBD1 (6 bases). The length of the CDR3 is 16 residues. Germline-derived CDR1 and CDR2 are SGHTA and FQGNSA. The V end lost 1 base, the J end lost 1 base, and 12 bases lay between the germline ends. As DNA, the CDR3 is TGTGCCAGCAGCTTAGGGTTAGGGGGTGGCACAGATACGCAGTATTTT. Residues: CASSLGLGGGTDTQYF.